The sequence of this T cell receptor (beta chain) was determined in a study of T-cell memory formation after mild COVID-19. Study overall: TCR clustering was largely donor specific. Points from the study as a whole: Within pre-infection memory, some responding clones were found, suggesting cross-reactive memory joined. CD4+ contracting clones lay mainly in CM and EM, CD8+ ones in EMRA. Unconfirmed was the SARS-CoV-2 specificity of second-wave clones that peaked on day 37.

MiXCR, run by TCRdb on the 5' RACE reads, gives a single entry per CDR3 protein. The sample consists of just over 300,000 distinct CDR3 sequences, just under 20% of them appearing once. CDR3 length: 19 amino acids. Germline CDR1 is SGHNT and CDR2 is YYREEE (reference sequence). J lost 4 bases, V lost 4 bases, and 14 bases had no gene match. To note about this clonotype: Its antigen is still unknown.

This rearrangement joins TRBV5-4 to TRBJ2-2; 12 nucleotides agree with TRBD2. This clonotype was obtained from a man between 18 and 35 years old who had mild COVID-19 (a few samples of this study predate the infection). Cell type and time point are not known. The material sequenced was PBMCs or a T cell subset sorted from them (not recorded which). CDR3 sequence: CASSALSASGGVGTGELFF. In nucleotides, the CDR3 is TGTGCCAGCAGCGCCCTTTCGGCTAGCGGGGGGGTAGGCACCGGGGAGCTGTTTTTT.